One and the same sample provided the 3 T cell receptor beta chains below, sequenced in a study of cytomegalovirus exposure and HLA in healthy donors. PCR employed 60 Vbeta and 13 Jbeta primers. TCRdb's table, derived via immunoSEQ multiplex PCR, lists solely in-frame clones and lacks some. The table has 90,000 or so clones, over 60% seen once. Sequenced: PBMCs. The receptors here all came from a female donor in good health and CMV-seronegative.

The genes are TRBV6-5 and TRBJ1-5; 7 bases agree with TRBD1. The CDR3 has 15 amino acids. Germline trimming cut 6 bases from V and 5 bases from J; bases unmatched to any gene: 10. Germline assignment: CDR1 MNHEY and CDR2 SVGAGI. The CDR3 DNA is TGTGCCAGCAGCCATCAACAGGGGATGGATCAGCCCCAGCATTTT. Its protein product is CASSHQQGMDQPQHF.

The chain employs TRBV2 and TRBJ1-4, with a weak D call TRBD1 (5 bases). CDR1 and CDR2 (germline): SNHLY, FYNNEI. The CDR3 runs to 12 residues. The CDR3 reads CASGRTNEKLFF. CDR3 nucleotide sequence: TGTGCTTCAGGGCGGACTAATGAAAAACTGTTTTTT.

This clone was recorded a few times. This rearrangement joins TRBV25-1 to TRBJ2-1; the match to TRBD2 covers 7 bases. V lost 5 bases and J lost 5; bases outside the gene matches: 6. Germline values: CDR1 MGHDK, CDR2 SYGVNS. CDR3 length: 14 amino acids. The CDR3 spells CASSSREADNEQFF. The CDR3, as DNA: TGTGCCAGCAGTTCACGGGAGGCGGACAATGAGCAGTTCTTC.